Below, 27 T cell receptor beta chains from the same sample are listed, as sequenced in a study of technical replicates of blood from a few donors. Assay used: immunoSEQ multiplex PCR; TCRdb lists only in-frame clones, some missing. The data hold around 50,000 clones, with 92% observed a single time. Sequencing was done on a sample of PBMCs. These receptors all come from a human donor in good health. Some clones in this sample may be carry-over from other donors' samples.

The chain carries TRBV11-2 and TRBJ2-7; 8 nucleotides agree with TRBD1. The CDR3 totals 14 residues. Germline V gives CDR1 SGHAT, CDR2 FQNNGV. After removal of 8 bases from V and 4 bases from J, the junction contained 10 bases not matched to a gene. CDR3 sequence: CASQRSGQGYEQYF. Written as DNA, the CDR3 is TGTGCCAGCCAACGTAGCGGACAGGGTTACGAGCAGTACTTC.

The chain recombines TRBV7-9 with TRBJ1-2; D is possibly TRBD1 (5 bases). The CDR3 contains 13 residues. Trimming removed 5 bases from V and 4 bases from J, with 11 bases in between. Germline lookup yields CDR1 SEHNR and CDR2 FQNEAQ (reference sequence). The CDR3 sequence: CASSPPDSYGYTF. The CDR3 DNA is TGTGCCAGCAGCCCCCCCGACAGCTATGGCTACACCTTC.

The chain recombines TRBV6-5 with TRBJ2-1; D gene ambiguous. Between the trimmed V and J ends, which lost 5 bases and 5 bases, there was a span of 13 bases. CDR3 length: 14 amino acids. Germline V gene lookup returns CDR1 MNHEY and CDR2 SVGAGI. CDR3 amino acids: CASSGSGRNNEQFF. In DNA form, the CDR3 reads TGTGCCAGCAGTGGATCAGGCAGAAACAATGAGCAGTTCTTC.

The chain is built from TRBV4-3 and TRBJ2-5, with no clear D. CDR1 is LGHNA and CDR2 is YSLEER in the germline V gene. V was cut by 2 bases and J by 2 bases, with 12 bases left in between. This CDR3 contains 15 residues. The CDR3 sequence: CASSQQLELQETQYF. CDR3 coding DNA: TGCGCCAGCAGCCAACAGCTAGAATTACAAGAGACCCAGTACTTC.

The CDR3 here is CASSTQGATNEKLFF. The CDR3 DNA reads as TGCGCCAGCAGCACTCAGGGGGCAACTAATGAAAAACTGTTTTTT. This sequence joins TRBV5-1 and TRBJ1-4, with 7 bases aligning to TRBD1. Germline V CDR1 and CDR2: SGHRS, YFSETQ. CDR3 length: 15 residues. V shed 4 bases and J 0 bases; nucleotides not matched to a gene: 3.

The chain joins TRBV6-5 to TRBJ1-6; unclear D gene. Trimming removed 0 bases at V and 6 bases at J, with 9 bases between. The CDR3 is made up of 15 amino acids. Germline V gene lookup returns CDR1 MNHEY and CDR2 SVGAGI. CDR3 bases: TGTGCCAGCAGTTACTCGAGTGGTAGTAATTCACCCCTCCACTTT. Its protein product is CASSYSSGSNSPLHF.

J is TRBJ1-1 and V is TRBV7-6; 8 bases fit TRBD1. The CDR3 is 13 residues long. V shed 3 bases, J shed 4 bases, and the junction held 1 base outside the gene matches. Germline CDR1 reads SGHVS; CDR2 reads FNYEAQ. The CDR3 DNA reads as TGTGCCAGCAGCTTGGACAGGGTCACTGAAGCTTTCTTT. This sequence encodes CASSLDRVTEAFF. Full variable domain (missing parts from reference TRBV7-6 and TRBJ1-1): GAGVSQSPRYKVTKRGQDVALRCDPISGHVSLYWYRQALGQGPEFLTYFNYEAQQDKSGLPNDRFSAERPEGSISTLTIQRTEQRDSAMYRCASSLDRVTEAFFGQGTRLTVV.

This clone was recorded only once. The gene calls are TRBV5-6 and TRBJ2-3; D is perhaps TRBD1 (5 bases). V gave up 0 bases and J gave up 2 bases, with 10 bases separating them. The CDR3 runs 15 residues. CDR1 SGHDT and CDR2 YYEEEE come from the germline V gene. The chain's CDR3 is CASSLEQDYTDTQYF. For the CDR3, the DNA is TGTGCCAGCAGCTTGGAACAGGATTACACAGATACGCAGTATTTT.

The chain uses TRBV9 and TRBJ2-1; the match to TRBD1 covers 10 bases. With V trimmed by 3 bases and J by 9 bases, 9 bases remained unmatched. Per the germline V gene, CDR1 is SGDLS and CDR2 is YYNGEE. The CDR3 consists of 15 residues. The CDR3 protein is CASSEVGQGRGEQFF. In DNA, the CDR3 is TGTGCCAGCAGCGAAGTGGGACAGGGGAGAGGTGAGCAGTTCTTC.

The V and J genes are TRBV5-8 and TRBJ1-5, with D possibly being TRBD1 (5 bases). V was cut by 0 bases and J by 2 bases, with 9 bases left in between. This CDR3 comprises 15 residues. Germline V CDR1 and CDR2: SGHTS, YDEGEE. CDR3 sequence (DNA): TGTGCCAGCAGCTTGGAAAGGGGTGGCAATCAGCCCCAGCATTTT. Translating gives CASSLERGGNQPQHF. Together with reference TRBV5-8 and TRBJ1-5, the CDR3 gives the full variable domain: EAGVTQSPTHLIKTRGQQATLRCSPISGHTSVYWYQQALGLGLQFLLWYDEGEERNRGNFPPRFSGRQFPNYSSELNVNALELEDSALYLCASSLERGGNQPQHFGDGTRLSIL.

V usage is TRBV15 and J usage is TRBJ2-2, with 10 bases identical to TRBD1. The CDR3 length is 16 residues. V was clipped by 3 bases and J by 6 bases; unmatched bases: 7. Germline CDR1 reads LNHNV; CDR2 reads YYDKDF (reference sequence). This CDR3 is CATSSGTGVGSGELFF. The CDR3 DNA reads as TGTGCCACCAGCAGCGGGACAGGGGTCGGTTCCGGGGAGCTGTTTTTT.

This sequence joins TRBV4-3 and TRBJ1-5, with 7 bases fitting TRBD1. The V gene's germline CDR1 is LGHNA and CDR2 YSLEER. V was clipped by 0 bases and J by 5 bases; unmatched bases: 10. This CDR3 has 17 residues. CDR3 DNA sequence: TGCGCCAGCAGCCAAGATTGGGGAGACAGGGCCGATCAGCCCCAGCATTTT. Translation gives CASSQDWGDRADQPQHF.

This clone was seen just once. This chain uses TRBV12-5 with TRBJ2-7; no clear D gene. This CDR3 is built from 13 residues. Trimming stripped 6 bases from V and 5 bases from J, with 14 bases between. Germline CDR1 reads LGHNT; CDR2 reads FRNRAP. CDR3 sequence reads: CASGKPVANEQYF. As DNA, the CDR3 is TGTGCTAGTGGGAAGCCGGTAGCTAACGAGCAGTACTTC.

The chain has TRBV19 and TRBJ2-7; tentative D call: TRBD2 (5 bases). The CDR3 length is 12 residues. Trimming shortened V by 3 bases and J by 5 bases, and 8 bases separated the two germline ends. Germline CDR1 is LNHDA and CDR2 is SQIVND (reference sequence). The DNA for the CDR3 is TGTGCCAGTAGTATGCCCGGGAACGAGCAGTACTTC. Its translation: CASSMPGNEQYF.

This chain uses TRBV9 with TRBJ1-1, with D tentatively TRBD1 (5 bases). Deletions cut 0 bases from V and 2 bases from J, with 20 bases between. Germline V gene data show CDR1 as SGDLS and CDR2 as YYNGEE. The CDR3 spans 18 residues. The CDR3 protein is CASSVVPRQGEGNTEAFF. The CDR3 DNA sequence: TGTGCCAGCAGCGTAGTACCAAGGCAGGGTGAAGGCAACACTGAAGCTTTCTTT.

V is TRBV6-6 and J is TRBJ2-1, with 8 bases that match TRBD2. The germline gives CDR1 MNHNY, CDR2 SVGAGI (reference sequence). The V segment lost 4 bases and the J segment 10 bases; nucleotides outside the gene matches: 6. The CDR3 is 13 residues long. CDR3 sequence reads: CASSSIPGGEQFF. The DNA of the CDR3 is TGTGCCAGCAGTTCGATCCCGGGGGGGGAGCAGTTCTTC.

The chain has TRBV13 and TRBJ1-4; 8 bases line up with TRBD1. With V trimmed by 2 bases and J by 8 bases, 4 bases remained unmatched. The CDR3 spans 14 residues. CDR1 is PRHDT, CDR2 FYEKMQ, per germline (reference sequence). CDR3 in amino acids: CASSLRTGREKLFF. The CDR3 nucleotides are TGTGCCAGCAGCTTAAGGACAGGGCGGGAAAAACTGTTTTTT.

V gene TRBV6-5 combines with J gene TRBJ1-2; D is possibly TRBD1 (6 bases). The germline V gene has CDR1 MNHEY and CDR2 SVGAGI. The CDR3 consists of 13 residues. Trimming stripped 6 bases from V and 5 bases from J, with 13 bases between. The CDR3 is CASRPRTVYGYTF. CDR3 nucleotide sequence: TGTGCCAGCAGACCCCGGACAGTATATGGCTACACCTTC.

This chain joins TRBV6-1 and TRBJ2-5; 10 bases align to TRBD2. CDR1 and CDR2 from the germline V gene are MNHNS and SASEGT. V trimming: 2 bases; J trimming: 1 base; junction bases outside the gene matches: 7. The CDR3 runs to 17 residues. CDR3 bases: TGTGCCAGCAGTGAACCTAGCGGGGGTACCGGCCAAGAGACCCAGTACTTC. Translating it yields CASSEPSGGTGQETQYF.

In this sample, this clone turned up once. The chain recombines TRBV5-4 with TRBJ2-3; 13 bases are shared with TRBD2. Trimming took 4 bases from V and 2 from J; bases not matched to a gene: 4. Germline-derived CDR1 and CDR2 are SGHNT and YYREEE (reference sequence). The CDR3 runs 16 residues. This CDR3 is CASSGTSGANTDTQYF. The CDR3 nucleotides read TGTGCCAGCAGCGGGACTAGCGGGGCCAACACAGATACGCAGTATTTT.

CDR3 in DNA: TGCGCCAGCAGTCCTTATAGCGGGAGACTGGAGACCCAGTACTTC. This gives the protein CASSPYSGRLETQYF. The chain carries TRBV4-1 and TRBJ2-5; 9 bases match TRBD2. CDR1 MGHRA and CDR2 YSYEKL come from the germline V gene. With V trimmed by 6 bases and J by 5 bases, 10 bases remained unmatched. This CDR3 is 15 amino acids long.

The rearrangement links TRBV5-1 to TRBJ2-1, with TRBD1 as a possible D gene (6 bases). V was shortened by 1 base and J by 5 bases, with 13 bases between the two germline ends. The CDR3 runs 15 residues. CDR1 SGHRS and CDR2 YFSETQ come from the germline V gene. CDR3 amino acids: CASSLSGQKDNEQFF. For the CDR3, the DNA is TGCGCCAGCAGCTTGTCAGGACAGAAAGACAATGAGCAGTTCTTC.

CDR3 nucleotides: TGTGCCAGCAGTGCGACTAGCGGGTCGCTGTACGAGCAGTACTTC. Amino acid sequence: CASSATSGSLYEQYF. The V and J genes are TRBV2 and TRBJ2-7; 10 bases are a match to TRBD2. The CDR3 length is 15 residues. Germline CDR1 reads SNHLY; CDR2 reads FYNNEI. The V gene end was trimmed by 4 bases and the J gene end by 4 bases; junction bases not matched to a gene: 7.

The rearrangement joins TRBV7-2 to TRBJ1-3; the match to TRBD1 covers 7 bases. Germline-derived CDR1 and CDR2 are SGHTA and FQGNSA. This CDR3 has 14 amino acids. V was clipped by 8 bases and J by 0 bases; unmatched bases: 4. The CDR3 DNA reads TGTGCCAGCCAGGGGGAAGCCTCTGGAAACACCATATATTTT. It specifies CASQGEASGNTIYF.

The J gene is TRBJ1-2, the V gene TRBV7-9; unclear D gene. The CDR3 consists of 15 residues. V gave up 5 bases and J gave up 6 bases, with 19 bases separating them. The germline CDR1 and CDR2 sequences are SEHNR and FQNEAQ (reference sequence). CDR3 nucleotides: TGTGCCAGCAGCCCGGGTGAAGGCGGCGTTCATGGCTACACCTTC. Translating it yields CASSPGEGGVHGYTF.

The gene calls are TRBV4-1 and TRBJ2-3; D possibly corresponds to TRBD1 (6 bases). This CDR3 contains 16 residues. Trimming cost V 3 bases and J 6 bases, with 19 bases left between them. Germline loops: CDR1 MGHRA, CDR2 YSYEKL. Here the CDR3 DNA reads TGCGCCAGCAGCCAGCAACCGGACAGCTCCCCCGATACGCAGTATTTT. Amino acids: CASSQQPDSSPDTQYF.

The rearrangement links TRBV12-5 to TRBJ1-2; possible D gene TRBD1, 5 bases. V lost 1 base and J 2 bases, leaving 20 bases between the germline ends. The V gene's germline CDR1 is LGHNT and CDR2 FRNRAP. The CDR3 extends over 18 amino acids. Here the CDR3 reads CASGLDYGALKGNYGYTF. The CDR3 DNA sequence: TGTGCTAGTGGTTTGGATTATGGGGCCCTAAAGGGGAACTATGGCTACACCTTC.